This T cell receptor beta chain was obtained from a study of response to subunit inactivated influenza vaccine. CDR1 is MDHEN, CDR2 SYDVKM, per germline. This CDR3 comprises 20 residues. V lost 4 bases and J lost 1, with 28 bases in between. A single record per CDR3 protein comes from TCRdb applying MiXCR to the RT-PCR reads. The table records roughly 500,000 distinct CDR3 sequences, approximately 20% of them present only once. The same data also went into a second study, on T cells expressing NK-cell markers. That source reports: TCR beta cDNA was made by 5'RACE template switching with UMIs. Investigators obtained TCR beta repertoires from sorted CD3+CD56+NKG2C+, CD3+CD56+NKG2C- and CD3+CD56-NKG2C+ T cells.

V and J are TRBV28 and TRBJ1-1; D unresolved. The origin of this receptor is a man aged 50-60 years who received an inactivated influenza vaccine. The sequencing here drew on CD4+ T cells sorted from PBMCs, taken approximately 13 days after vaccination. CDR3 bases: TGTGCCAGCAGTTACCCCCCTGGAGGTTTCGTCTCTGATTCGAACACTGAAGCTTTCTTT. Its translation: CASSYPPGGFVSDSNTEAFF.